The clone carrying this T cell receptor (beta chain) was counted ten times or more. Its antigen remains unknown. V lost 0 bases and J 4 bases, leaving 4 bases between the germline ends. The length of the CDR3 is 13 residues. Germline CDR1 is SGHDT and CDR2 is YYEEEE. TCRdb called the RT-PCR reads again in MiXCR, with one record for every CDR3 protein. This sample has 500,000 to 550,000 distinct CDR3 sequences, with 7.6% found just once. This sample stems from a study of response to subunit inactivated influenza vaccine. Study outcomes and limitations: After each seasonal influenza vaccination, few new T cells are recruited, the authors suggested.

The genes are TRBV5-6 and TRBJ1-4; D gene unclear. Source: PBMCs from blood, taken roughly 24 months after vaccination. This receptor was obtained from a man between 45 and 75 years old who received an inactivated influenza vaccine. CDR3 DNA sequence: TGTGCCAGCAGCTTGGGCTTTAATGAAAAACTGTTTTTT. As protein: CASSLGFNEKLFF.